This T cell receptor beta chain was retrieved from a study of cytomegalovirus exposure and HLA in healthy donors. With respect to this clone: Its antigen is as yet unknown.

PCR used 60 Vbeta primers and 13 Jbeta primers. Repertoires were generated with immunoSEQ multiplex PCR, while TCRdb's copy carries only in-frame clones and drops some. The data hold 130,000 to 150,000 clones, with approximately 84% observed a single time. Study results and caveats: It was reportedly the case that the classifier diagnosed cytomegalovirus status with high specificity and sensitivity.

The V and J ends lost 3 bases and 0 bases respectively, with 9 bases between them. Germline V gene data show CDR1 as GTSNPN and CDR2 as SVGIG (reference sequence). This CDR3 is 14 amino acids long. What was sequenced was PBMCs. This chain uses TRBV30 with TRBJ1-3; no firm D call. The sequence was collected from an older woman in good health and CMV-seropositive. The CDR3 nucleotides are TGTGCCTGGAGGACTGCGGGCTCTGGAAACACCATATATTTT. It is translated as CAWRTAGSGNTIYF.